Only a few counts were recorded for the clone carrying this T cell receptor (beta chain). Its specificity is not known. The TCR beta profiling, which covered VDJ combination and CDR3 sequence, was carried out using genomic DNA as the template. TCRdb re-derived calls from the reads in MiXCR, one entry per CDR3 protein. The sample shows some 180,000 distinct CDR3 sequences, 35% to 50% of them seen only once. Germline V gene sequence: CDR1 MNHEY, CDR2 SMNVEV (reference sequence). Trimming took 2 bases from V and 5 from J, leaving 10 bases between them. The CDR3 runs to 15 residues. These data belong to a study of CD8+CD57+ T cells in acquired aplastic anemia. The overall study: Mean DNA quantity obtained from sorted CD4+ and CD8+ cells was approximately 3 ug. Average CD4+ read depth in healthy donors was approximately 9.9 million reads.

Study-wide points: The same twenty-nine CD8+ CDR3 sequences occurred in patients and in controls. Simpson's diversity of CD8+ cells was not significantly different in patients compared with controls.

Sample: sorted CD4+, CD8+, or CD8+CD57+ T cells (not recorded which) from PBMCs. This receptor was identified in a human donor in good health. The chain employs TRBV27 and TRBJ1-6, with D unresolved. The CDR3 region has the DNA TGTGCCAGCAGTTTAATAACACCTCATAATTCACCCCTCCACTTT. It is translated as CASSLITPHNSPLHF.